Listed below are T cell receptor beta chains from one sample, sequenced in a study of breast tumors, draining lymph nodes, adjacent tissues. TCRdb independently ran MiXCR on the multiplex PCR reads; one entry per CDR3 protein. The table has tens of thousands of distinct CDR3 sequences, 64% seen once. Material for sequencing was tumor-adjacent breast tissue. The receptors were sampled from a female donor with breast cancer. Some clones in this sample may be carry-over from other donors' samples. The CDR3 runs from the conserved cysteine through the conserved F or W. The order of the fields is D gene, V gene, CDR3 length, J gene, clone size, CDR3 protein, CDR3 DNA. A D gene is named only where the DNA matches it firmly. Size tells how often a clone was seen (once, few, many) or the class of an expanded clone, and some rows leave it out.

TRBD1,TRBV12-3/TRBV12-4,15,TRBJ1-6,NA,CALSARDRDNSPLHF,TGTGCACTCAGCGCGCGGGACAGAGATAATTCACCCCTCCACTTT
NA,TRBV12-3/TRBV12-4,11,TRBJ1-2,NA,CASSLGPGYTF,TGTGCCAGCAGTCTCGGACCGGGCTACACCTTC
NA,TRBV24-1,8,TRBJ2-7,many,CANYEQYF,TGTGCCAACTACGAGCAGTACTTC
NA,TRBV20-1,11,TRBJ2-7,NA,CSARAEYEQYF,TGCAGTGCTAGAGCGGAATACGAGCAGTACTTC
NA,TRBV20-1,15,TRBJ2-7,NA,CSAPRWAGVSYEQYF,TGCAGTGCCCCCCGCTGGGCGGGCGTCAGCTACGAGCAGTACTTC
NA,TRBV11-3,10,TRBJ2-7,NA,CASNNYEQYF,TGTGCCAGCAACAATTACGAGCAGTACTTC
NA,TRBV6-5,13,TRBJ1-2,NA,CASRSGTGARNTF,TGTGCCAGCAGGTCCGGGACGGGGGCACGCAACACCTTC
TRBD2,TRBV29-1,12,TRBJ2-1,NA,CSVVMSSGAQFF,TGCAGCGTTGTAATGTCCAGCGGGGCACAGTTCTTC
NA,TRBV6-6,14,TRBJ1-1,many,CASSYSNMNTEAFF,TGTGCCAGCAGTTACTCGAATATGAACACTGAAGCTTTCTTT
NA,TRBV7-8,13,TRBJ2-2,NA,CASSLVATGELFF,TGTGCCAGCAGCTTAGTGGCCACCGGGGAGCTGTTTTTT
NA,TRBV5-1,14,TRBJ1-2,NA,CASSLGQSSYGYTF,TGCGCCAGCAGCTTGGGACAATCTTCCTATGGCTACACCTTC
NA,TRBV5-4,12,TRBJ2-7,NA,CASRGGPNEQYF,TGTGCCAGCAGAGGAGGGCCTAACGAGCAGTACTTC
NA,TRBV14,12,TRBJ1-2,NA,CASSLVGYGYTF,TGTGCCAGCAGCCTGGTTGGCTATGGCTACACCTTC
NA,TRBV2,14,TRBJ1-2,NA,CASGEVPTPYGYTF,TGTGCCAGCGGGGAGGTGCCTACCCCTTATGGCTACACCTTC
TRBD1,TRBV6-1,14,TRBJ1-2,large,CASRDRDRRYGYTF,TGTGCCAGCAGGGACCGGGACAGACGATATGGCTACACCTTC
NA,TRBV9,19,TRBJ2-1,once,CASSVDPSPVGGFYNEQFF,TGTGCCAGCAGCGTAGACCCTAGCCCCGTTGGGGGGTTTTACAATGAGCAGTTCTTC
TRBD1,TRBV6-5,13,TRBJ1-2,many,CASRPGTGTRNTF,TGTGCCAGCAGGCCCGGGACAGGGACACGCAACACCTTC
NA,TRBV6-6,16,TRBJ2-6,NA,CASSHGMGAGANVLTF,TGTGCCAGCAGCCATGGAATGGGCGCTGGGGCCAACGTCCTGACTTTC
NA,TRBV2,14,TRBJ2-3,NA,CASQKGPLGDTQYF,TGTGCCAGTCAGAAAGGGCCTCTCGGAGATACGCAGTATTTT
NA,TRBV19,14,TRBJ1-5,many,CASNGYEGNQPQHF,TGTGCCAGTAACGGCTACGAGGGCAATCAGCCCCAGCATTTT
NA,TRBV2,13,TRBJ2-3,many,CASSKGSTDTQYF,TGTGCCAGCAGTAAGGGGAGCACAGATACGCAGTATTTT
NA,TRBV2,15,TRBJ2-5,NA,CASKQGPGLQKTLYF,TGTGCCAGCAAACAAGGTCCAGGGCTCCAAAAGACCCTGTACTTC